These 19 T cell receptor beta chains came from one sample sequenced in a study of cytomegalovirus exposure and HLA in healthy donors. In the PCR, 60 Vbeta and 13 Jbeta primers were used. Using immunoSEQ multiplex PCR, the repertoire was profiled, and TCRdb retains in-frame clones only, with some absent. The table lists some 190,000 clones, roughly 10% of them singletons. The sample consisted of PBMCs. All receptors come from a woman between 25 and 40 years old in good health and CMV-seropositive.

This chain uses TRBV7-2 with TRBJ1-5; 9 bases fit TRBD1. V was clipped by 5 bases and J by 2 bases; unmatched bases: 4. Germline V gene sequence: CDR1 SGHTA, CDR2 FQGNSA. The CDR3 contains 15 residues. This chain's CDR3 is CASSPRTGGNQPQHF. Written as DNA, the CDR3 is TGTGCCAGCAGCCCCAGGACAGGGGGCAATCAGCCCCAGCATTTT.

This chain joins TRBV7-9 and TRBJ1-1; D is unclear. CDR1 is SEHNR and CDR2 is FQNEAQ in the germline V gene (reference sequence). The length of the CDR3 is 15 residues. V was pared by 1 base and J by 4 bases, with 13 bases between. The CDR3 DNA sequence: TGTGCCAGCAGCTTAGGAACAAGCGCGACCACTGAAGCTTTCTTT. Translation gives CASSLGTSATTEAFF.

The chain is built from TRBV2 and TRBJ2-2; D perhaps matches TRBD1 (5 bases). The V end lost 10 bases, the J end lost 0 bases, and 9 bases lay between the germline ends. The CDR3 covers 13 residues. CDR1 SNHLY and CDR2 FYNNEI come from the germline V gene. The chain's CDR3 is CATDSANTGELFF. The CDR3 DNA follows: TGTGCCACCGACAGTGCGAACACCGGGGAGCTGTTTTTT. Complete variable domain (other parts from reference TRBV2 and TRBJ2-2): EPEVTQTPSHQVTQMGQEVILRCVPISNHLYFYWYRQILGQKVEFLVSFYNNEISEKSEIFDDQFSVERPDGSNFTLKIRSTKLEDSAMYFCATDSANTGELFFGEGSRLTVL.

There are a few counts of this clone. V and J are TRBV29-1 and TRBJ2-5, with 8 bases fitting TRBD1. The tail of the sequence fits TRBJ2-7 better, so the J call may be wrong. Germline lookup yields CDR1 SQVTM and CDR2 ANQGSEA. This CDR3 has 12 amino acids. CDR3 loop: CSVAWTGNEQYF. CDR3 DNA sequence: TGCAGCGTTGCCTGGACAGGGAACGAGCAGTACTTC.

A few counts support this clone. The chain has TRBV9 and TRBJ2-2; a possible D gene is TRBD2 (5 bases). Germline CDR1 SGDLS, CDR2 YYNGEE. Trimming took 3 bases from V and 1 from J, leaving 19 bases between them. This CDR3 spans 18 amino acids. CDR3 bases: TGTGCCAGCAGCGCCGGCGGAGGTAGGGAGTGGAACACCGGGGAGCTGTTTTTT. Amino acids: CASSAGGGREWNTGELFF.

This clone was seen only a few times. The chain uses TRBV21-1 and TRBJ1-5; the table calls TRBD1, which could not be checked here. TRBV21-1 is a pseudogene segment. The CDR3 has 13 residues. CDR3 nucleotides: TGTGCCAGCAGGGAGGACAGACATCAGCCCCAGCATTTT. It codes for CASREDRHQPQHF.

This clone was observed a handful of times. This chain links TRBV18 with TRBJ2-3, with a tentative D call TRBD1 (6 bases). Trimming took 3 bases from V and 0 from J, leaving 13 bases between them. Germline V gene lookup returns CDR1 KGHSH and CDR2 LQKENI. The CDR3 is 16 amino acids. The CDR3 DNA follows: TGTGCCAGCTCACCCGTCCGGGGACAAAGCACAGATACGCAGTATTTT. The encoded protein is CASSPVRGQSTDTQYF. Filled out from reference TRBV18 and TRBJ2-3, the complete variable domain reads NAGVMQNPRHLVRRRGQEARLRCSPMKGHSHVYWYRQLPEEGLKFMVYLQKENIIDESGMPKERFSAEFPKEGPSILRIQQVVRGDSAAYFCASSPVRGQSTDTQYFGPGTRLTVL.

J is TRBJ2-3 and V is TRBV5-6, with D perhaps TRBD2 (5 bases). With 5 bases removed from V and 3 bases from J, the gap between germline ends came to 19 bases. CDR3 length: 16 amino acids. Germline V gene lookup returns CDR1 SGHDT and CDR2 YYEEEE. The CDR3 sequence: CASSRAVGSRTDTQYF. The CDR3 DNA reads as TGTGCCAGCAGTCGAGCGGTTGGGAGCCGAACAGATACGCAGTATTTT.

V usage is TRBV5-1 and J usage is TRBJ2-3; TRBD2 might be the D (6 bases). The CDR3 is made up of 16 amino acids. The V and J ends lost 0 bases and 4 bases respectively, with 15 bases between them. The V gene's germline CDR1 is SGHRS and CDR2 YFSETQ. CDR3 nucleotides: TGCGCCAGCAGCTTGGAGGCCGGGAGCCTCGCAGATACGCAGTATTTT. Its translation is CASSLEAGSLADTQYF.

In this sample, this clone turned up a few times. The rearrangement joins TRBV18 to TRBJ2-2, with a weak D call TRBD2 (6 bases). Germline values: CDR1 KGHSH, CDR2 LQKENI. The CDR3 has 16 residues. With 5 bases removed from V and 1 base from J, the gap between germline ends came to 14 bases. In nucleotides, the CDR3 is TGTGCCAGCTCAGAAAATCAGGGAGGGAACACCGGGGAGCTGTTTTTT. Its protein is CASSENQGGNTGELFF. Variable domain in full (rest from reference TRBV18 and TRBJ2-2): NAGVMQNPRHLVRRRGQEARLRCSPMKGHSHVYWYRQLPEEGLKFMVYLQKENIIDESGMPKERFSAEFPKEGPSILRIQQVVRGDSAAYFCASSENQGGNTGELFFGEGSRLTVL.

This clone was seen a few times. The CDR3 bases are TGTGCCAGCAGCCAGGAACAGGGGTTCCCAGATACGCAGTATTTT. This sequence encodes CASSQEQGFPDTQYF. The chain is built from TRBV5-4 and TRBJ2-3; 7 nucleotides agree with TRBD1. CDR1 and CDR2 (germline): SGHNT, YYREEE (reference sequence). V dropped 4 bases and J dropped 4; count of bases not matched to a gene: 9. CDR3 length equals 15 residues.

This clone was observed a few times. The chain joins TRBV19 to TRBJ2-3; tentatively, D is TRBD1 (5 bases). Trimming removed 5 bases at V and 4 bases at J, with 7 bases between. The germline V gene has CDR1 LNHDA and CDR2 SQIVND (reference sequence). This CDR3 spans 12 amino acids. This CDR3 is CASSPQADTQYF. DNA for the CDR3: TGTGCCAGTAGTCCACAGGCAGATACGCAGTATTTT.

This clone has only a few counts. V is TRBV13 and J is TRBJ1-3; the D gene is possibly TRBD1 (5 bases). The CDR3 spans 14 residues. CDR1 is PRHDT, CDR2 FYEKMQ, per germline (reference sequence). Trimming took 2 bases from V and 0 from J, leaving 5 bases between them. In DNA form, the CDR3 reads TGTGCCAGCAGCTTACAGGGCTCTGGAAACACCATATATTTT. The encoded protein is CASSLQGSGNTIYF.

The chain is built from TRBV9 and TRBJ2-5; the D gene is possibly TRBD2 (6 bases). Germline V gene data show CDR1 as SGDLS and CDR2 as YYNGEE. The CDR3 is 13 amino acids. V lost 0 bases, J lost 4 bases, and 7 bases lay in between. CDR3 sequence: CASSVGLGETQYF. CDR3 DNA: TGTGCCAGCAGCGTAGGACTAGGAGAGACCCAGTACTTC.

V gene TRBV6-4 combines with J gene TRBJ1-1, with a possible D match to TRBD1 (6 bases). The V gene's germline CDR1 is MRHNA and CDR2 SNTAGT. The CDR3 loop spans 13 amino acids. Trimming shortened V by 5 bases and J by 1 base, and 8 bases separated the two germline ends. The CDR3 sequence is CASSLQGNTEAFF. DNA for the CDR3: TGTGCCAGCAGTTTACAGGGGAACACTGAAGCTTTCTTT.

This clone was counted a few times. The CDR3 DNA reads TGCGCCAGCAGCCCCACAGGGGTCTCCTACAATGAGCAGTTCTTC. Protein product: CASSPTGVSYNEQFF. V usage is TRBV5-1 and J usage is TRBJ2-1; 7 bases are shared with TRBD1. The CDR3 spans 15 residues. V was clipped by 4 bases and J by 0 bases; unmatched bases: 4. Germline values: CDR1 SGHRS, CDR2 YFSETQ. Using reference TRBV5-1 and TRBJ2-1 for the parts outside the CDR3, the full variable domain is KAGVTQTPRYLIKTRGQQVTLSCSPISGHRSVSWYQQTPGQGLQFLFEYFSETQRNKGNFPGRFSGRQFSNSRSEMNVSTLELGDSALYLCASSPTGVSYNEQFFGPGTRLTVL.

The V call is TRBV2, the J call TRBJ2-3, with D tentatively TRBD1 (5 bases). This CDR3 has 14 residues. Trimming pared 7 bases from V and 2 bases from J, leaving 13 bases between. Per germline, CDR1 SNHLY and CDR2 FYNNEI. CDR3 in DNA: TGTGCCAGCAAGGGATCAGGGTCCACAGATACGCAGTATTTT. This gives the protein CASKGSGSTDTQYF.

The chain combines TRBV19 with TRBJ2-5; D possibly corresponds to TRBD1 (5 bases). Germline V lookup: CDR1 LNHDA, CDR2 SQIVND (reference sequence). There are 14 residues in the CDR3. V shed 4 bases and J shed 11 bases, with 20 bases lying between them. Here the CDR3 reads CASSRGLPTGEQYF. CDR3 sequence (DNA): TGTGCCAGTAGTAGGGGCCTGCCGACCGGTGAGCAGTACTTC.

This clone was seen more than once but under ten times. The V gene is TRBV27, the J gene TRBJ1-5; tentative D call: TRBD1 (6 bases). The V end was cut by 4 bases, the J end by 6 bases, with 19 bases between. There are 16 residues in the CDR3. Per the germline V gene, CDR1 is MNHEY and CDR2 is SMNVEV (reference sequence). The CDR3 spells CASSSRQASNVQPQHF. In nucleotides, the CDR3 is TGTGCCAGCAGTTCCCGACAGGCCTCAAATGTTCAGCCCCAGCATTTT.